The sequence of this TCR beta chain was determined in a study of technical replicates of blood from several donors (TCRdb year 2017). In this sample, this clone turned up once. There is no known antigen for this receptor. No much larger clone exists at a distance of one base, and base qualities are not known. Libraries were built with the immunoSEQ multiplex PCR assay. In TCRdb, the immuneACCESS table is reduced to in-frame sequences with V and J assigned. These tables do not hold every clone; where another copy was compared, an unresolved V gene accounts for under half, and the others remain unexplained. The sample table contains 65,000 to 80,000 clones; only one count was recorded for approximately 95% of them. Approximately 0.26% of the sample goes to the ten largest clones. V and J lose 0 bases and 10 bases, and a span of 14 bases separates them. The CDR3 has 14 amino acids, counting the end cysteine and phenylalanine. Only the CDR3 DNA stays, 42 bases, in frame from base 1. In the germline V gene, CDR1 corresponds to SGHDT and CDR2 to YYEEEE.

This TCR came from a human donor in good health. The V and J genes are TRBV5-6 and TRBJ1-5; perhaps TRBD1 is the D gene, with 5 bases matching. Material for sequencing was T cells isolated from PBMCs. The nucleotide sequence reads TGTGCCAGCAGCTTGGGGTTTAAGGGGCAACCCCAGCATTTT. Its translation reads: CASSLGFKGQPQHF.